This T cell receptor beta chain is drawn from a study of blood T cell repertoires in COVID-19. The wider study: Both acute and convalescent COVID-19 samples were obtained from the United States, Italy and Spain. Sample material is recorded as cDNA or gDNA derived from T cells, B-cell-depleted T cells, or PBMCs.

J was trimmed by 5 bases and V by 6 bases; bases with no gene match: 6. Per the germline V gene, CDR1 is MDHEN and CDR2 is SYDVKM. The CDR3 consists of 13 residues. In the study's own analysis: How many nucleated cells were present was estimated from reference gene primer amplification. Sequenced by immunoSEQ multiplex PCR; TCRdb stores in-frame clones only, minus some. D and trimming come from the DNA, and the V and J calls and clone size come from that table. The profile shows approximately 250,000 clones, roughly 84% of them singletons. The chain recombines TRBV28 with TRBJ2-5; 7 bases line up with TRBD1. Source material: peripheral blood. This TCR was recovered from a woman in her forties who had recovered from COVID-19. CDR3 DNA sequence: TGTGCCAGCAGCCAAGAGACAGGGGAGACCCAGTACTTC. Its translation: CASSQETGETQYF.